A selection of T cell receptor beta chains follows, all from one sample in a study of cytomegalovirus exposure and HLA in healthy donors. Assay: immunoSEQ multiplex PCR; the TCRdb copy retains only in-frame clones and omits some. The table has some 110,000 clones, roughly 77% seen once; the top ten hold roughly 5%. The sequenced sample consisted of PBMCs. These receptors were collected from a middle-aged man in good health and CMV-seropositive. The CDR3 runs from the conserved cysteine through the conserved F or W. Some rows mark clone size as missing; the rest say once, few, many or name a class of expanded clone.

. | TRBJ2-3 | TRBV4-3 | CASSQTRGRLGATQYF
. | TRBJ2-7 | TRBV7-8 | CASSPSPAVPPSEEQYF
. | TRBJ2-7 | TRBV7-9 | CASSLGGTSGAYEQYF
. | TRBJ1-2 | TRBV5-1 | CASSLDTDRGRDTF
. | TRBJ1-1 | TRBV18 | CASSPLGQGATEAFF
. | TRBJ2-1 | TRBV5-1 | CASSLDPAGGNNEQFF
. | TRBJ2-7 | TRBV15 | CATSRGGQGAHEQYF
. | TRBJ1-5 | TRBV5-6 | CASSLKVGRGQPQHF
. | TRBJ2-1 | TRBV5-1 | CASSFTGTGVFYEQFF
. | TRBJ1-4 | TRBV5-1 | CASSTGTGGEKLFF
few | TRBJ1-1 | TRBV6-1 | CASKDRPNTEAFF
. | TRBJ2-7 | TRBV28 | CASTTDGIISTYEQYF
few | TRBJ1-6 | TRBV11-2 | CASSPTGQGAEPLHF
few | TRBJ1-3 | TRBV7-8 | CASSPLGVQLLGNTIYF
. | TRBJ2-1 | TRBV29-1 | CSVENPPGYNEQFF
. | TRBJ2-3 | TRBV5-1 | CASSYLAGEGTDTQYF
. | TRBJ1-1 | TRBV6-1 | CASRGQLNTEAFF
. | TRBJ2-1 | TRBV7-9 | CASSLGQGRDEQFF
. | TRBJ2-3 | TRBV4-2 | CASSQELGGQSTDTQYF
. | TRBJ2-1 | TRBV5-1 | CASSFSGGLDEQFF
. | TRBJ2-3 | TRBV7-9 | CASSLARQGGTDTQYF
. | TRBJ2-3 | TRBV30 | CAWSVHTGTDTQYF
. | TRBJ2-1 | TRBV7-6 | CASSSPLAGGNEQFF
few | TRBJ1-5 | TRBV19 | CASRAGNQPQHF
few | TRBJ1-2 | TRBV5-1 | CASSLSEPYGYTF
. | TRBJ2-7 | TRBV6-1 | CASSEVWTGTYEQYF
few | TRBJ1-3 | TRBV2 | CASSDSAGTGNTIYF
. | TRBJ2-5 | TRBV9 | CASSVATGSGGTQETQYF
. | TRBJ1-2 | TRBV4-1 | CASSQLALDRGLKTF
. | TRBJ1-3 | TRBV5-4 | CATGVYSGNTIYF
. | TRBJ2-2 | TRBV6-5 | CASSLQGGIHTGELFF
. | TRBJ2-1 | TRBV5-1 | CASSVYTSGPNNEQFF
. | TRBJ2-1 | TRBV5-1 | CASSSVRINEQFF
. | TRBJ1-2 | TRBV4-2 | CASSLQTGEGGYTF
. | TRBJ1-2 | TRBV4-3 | CASSQDQGTNYGYTF
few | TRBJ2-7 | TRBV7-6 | CASSLGAGGSYEQYF
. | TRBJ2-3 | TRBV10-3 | CAISESQGSTDTQYF
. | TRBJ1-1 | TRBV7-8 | CASSLALDTSEAFF
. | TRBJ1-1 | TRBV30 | CAWNFRDRGSNTEAFF
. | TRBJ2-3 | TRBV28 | CASSPAGTLSTDTQYF
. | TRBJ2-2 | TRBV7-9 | CASSSTVAGELFF
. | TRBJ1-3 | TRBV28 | CASSFTSSGNTIYF
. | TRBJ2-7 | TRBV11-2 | CASSTLKTGVLYEQYF
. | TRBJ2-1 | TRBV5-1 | CASSPIGENNEQFF
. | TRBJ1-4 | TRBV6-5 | CASSYSATVGNEKLFF
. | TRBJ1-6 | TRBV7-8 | CASSSAQGQGNSPLHF
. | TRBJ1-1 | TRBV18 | CASSPSYRGGTEAFF
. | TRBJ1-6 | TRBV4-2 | CASSPPDLGWNSPLHF